The 22 T cell receptor beta chains given below trace back to one sample, sequenced in a study of neoadjuvant anti-PD-1 for oral cavity cancer (dated by TCRdb to the early 2020s). Libraries were constructed by the immunoSEQ multiplex PCR assay. TCRdb stores this immuneACCESS table with in-frame sequences only. Part of the clones is absent; in the studies checked, under half of the shortfall reflects unresolved V genes, and no reason is known for the rest. The sample table records around 67,000 clones; 86% of these occur just once. The ten largest clonotypes hold roughly 3% of the sample. The sample's time point label, in plain terms: after neoadjuvant nivolumab, at surgical resection. Sequenced here: PBMCs, sampled after nivolumab (anti-PD-1) treatment. The receptors shown here come from a person between 40 and 85 years old with oral cavity squamous cell carcinoma.

This clone occurred a few times. The rearrangement joins TRBV5-1 to TRBJ2-2; D is perhaps TRBD2 (6 bases). V was clipped by 4 bases and J by 1 base, with 11 bases between them. The CDR3 has 15 amino acids. Germline CDR1 SGHRS, CDR2 YFSETQ. The CDR3 loop is CASSQGLLNTGELFF. The CDR3 DNA reads as TGCGCCAGCAGCCAGGGACTTCTGAACACCGGGGAGCTGTTTTTT. Variable domain in full (rest from reference TRBV5-1 and TRBJ2-2): KAGVTQTPRYLIKTRGQQVTLSCSPISGHRSVSWYQQTPGQGLQFLFEYFSETQRNKGNFPGRFSGRQFSNSRSEMNVSTLELGDSALYLCASSQGLLNTGELFFGEGSRLTVL.

This clone was recorded once. The chain employs TRBV6-6 and TRBJ2-3; D is ambiguous. The ends were cut back, 2 bases at V and 7 bases at J, with 13 bases in the middle. Per germline, CDR1 MNHNY and CDR2 SVGAGI (reference sequence). The CDR3 sequence is 14 residues long. CDR3 DNA sequence: TGTGCCAGCAGTTACATCCCCGCGGAGCATACGCAGTATTTT. This translates into CASSYIPAEHTQYF.

V gene TRBV2 combines with J gene TRBJ2-7, with 10 bases fitting TRBD1. The CDR3 spans 15 residues. V was pared by 8 bases and J by 6 bases, with 13 bases of the junction left unmatched. Germline CDR1 and CDR2: SNHLY and FYNNEI. The DNA for the CDR3 is TGTGCCAGCGGCTCCAGGGACAGGGGCACCGGCGAGCAGTACTTC. This gives the protein CASGSRDRGTGEQYF.

This clone appeared a single time. The rearrangement uses TRBV4-1 and TRBJ1-4; no clear D. CDR3 size: 14 residues. V was shortened by 5 bases and J by 7 bases, with 14 bases between the two germline ends. The germline CDR1 and CDR2 sequences are MGHRA and YSYEKL. This CDR3 reads CASSAGRTREKLFF. The CDR3 bases are TGCGCCAGCAGCGCCGGGAGGACTCGTGAAAAACTGTTTTTT.

The chain joins TRBV7-9 to TRBJ1-6, with 9 bases that match TRBD1. From germline, CDR1 is SEHNR and CDR2 FQNEAQ (reference sequence). The V and J ends lost 5 bases and 6 bases, in that order; junction bases with no gene match: 5. CDR3 length equals 15 residues. CDR3 coding DNA: TGTGCCAGCAGCGACCGGGACAGGGTTAATTCACCCCTCCACTTT. This encodes CASSDRDRVNSPLHF.

The rearrangement joins TRBV5-1 to TRBJ1-6; D is unclear. CDR1 is SGHRS, CDR2 YFSETQ, per germline. V was shortened by 0 bases and J by 7 bases, with 23 bases between the two germline ends. This CDR3 is 19 amino acids long. The CDR3 region is CASSLVGSWAAATNSPLHF. The CDR3 region has the DNA TGCGCCAGCAGCTTGGTGGGTAGCTGGGCAGCCGCCACGAATTCACCCCTCCACTTT.

CDR3 in amino acids: CASSRFGPGLTWSQYF. CDR3 bases: TGCGCCAGCAGCCGATTTGGCCCCGGACTAACCTGGTCCCAGTACTTC. V is TRBV4-1 and J is TRBJ2-5; tentative D call: TRBD2 (6 bases). The CDR3 runs to 16 residues. Looked up from germline, CDR1 is MGHRA and CDR2 is YSYEKL. The V and J ends lost 4 bases and 9 bases respectively, with 24 bases between them.

This sequence joins TRBV7-9 and TRBJ2-7; unclear D gene. The V end was cut by 1 base, the J end by 5 bases, with 12 bases between. This CDR3 has 14 amino acids. Germline V lookup: CDR1 SEHNR, CDR2 FQNEAQ (reference sequence). The CDR3 loop is CASSLGVALDEQYF. DNA for the CDR3: TGTGCCAGCAGCTTAGGCGTAGCTCTGGACGAGCAGTACTTC.

The chain employs TRBV10-3 and TRBJ2-1, with TRBD2 matching over 10 bases. The CDR3 is 15 amino acids. The V gene's germline CDR1 is ENHRY and CDR2 SYGVKD. Trimming at V came to 6 bases and at J to 9 bases, leaving 11 bases not matched to a gene. The CDR3 here is CAIRLTGTSVGEQFF. CDR3 coding DNA: TGTGCCATCAGACTAACCGGGACTAGCGTGGGTGAGCAGTTCTTC.

The chain joins TRBV9 to TRBJ1-4, with TRBD1 identical over 7 bases. This CDR3 has 15 amino acids. V lost 3 bases, J lost 4 bases, and 6 bases stayed unmatched. Germline CDR1 reads SGDLS; CDR2 reads YYNGEE. The CDR3 region has the DNA TGTGCCAGCAGCGGCCGGGACAGCTTTAATGAAAAACTGTTTTTT. Encoded protein: CASSGRDSFNEKLFF.

The chain combines TRBV7-2 with TRBJ1-2; the D gene is possibly TRBD1 (6 bases). Per germline, CDR1 SGHTA and CDR2 FQGNSA. V lost 6 bases and J 5 bases, leaving 16 bases between the germline ends. CDR3 length equals 14 residues. The CDR3 nucleotides read TGTGCCAGCAGTCGACAGGAGGGGGTATATGGCTACACCTTC. It translates to CASSRQEGVYGYTF.

Only a few counts were recorded for this clone. CDR3 sequence (DNA): TGTGCCAGCAGCTTCAGAGGGCCGGATAGCAATCAGCCCCAGCATTTT. This encodes CASSFRGPDSNQPQHF. This chain connects TRBV7-8 to TRBJ1-5, with D unresolved. The V and J ends lost 3 bases and 0 bases respectively, with 12 bases between them. Germline loops: CDR1 SGHVS, CDR2 FQNEAQ. The CDR3 consists of 16 residues.

V gene TRBV19 combines with J gene TRBJ2-6; D gene ambiguous. Trimming pared 8 bases from V and 1 base from J, leaving 12 bases between. Germline lookup yields CDR1 LNHDA and CDR2 SQIVND (reference sequence). This CDR3 spans 15 amino acids. CDR3 nucleotides: TGTGCCAGTGGAACCCCCGGGTCTGGGGCCAACGTCCTGACTTTC. Translation gives CASGTPGSGANVLTF.

The chain carries TRBV19 and TRBJ2-1; TRBD1 or TRBD2 may be the D gene (7 bases each). The V gene lost 6 bases and the J gene lost 12 bases, with 15 bases spanning the gap. The germline CDR1 and CDR2 sequences are LNHDA and SQIVND (reference sequence). There are 12 residues in the CDR3. Written as DNA, the CDR3 is TGTGCCAGTAGCGCCCCAGGGGGGGGGCAGTTCTTC. Encoded protein: CASSAPGGGQFF.

This clone was counted once. The gene calls are TRBV5-1 and TRBJ1-1, with 7 bases fitting TRBD1. This CDR3 has 15 amino acids. Unmatched junction bases numbered 9, after V lost 4 bases and J lost 3 bases. CDR1 is SGHRS, CDR2 YFSETQ, per germline. The CDR3: CASSSTGAQYTEAFF. The DNA of the CDR3 is TGCGCCAGCAGCAGCACAGGGGCCCAATACACTGAAGCTTTCTTT.

This clone came up once. V is TRBV29-1 and J is TRBJ1-1; D is possibly TRBD1 (5 bases). Between the trimmed V and J ends, which lost 7 bases and 3 bases, there was a span of 15 bases. The germline V gene encodes CDR1 SQVTM and CDR2 ANQGSEA. This CDR3 is built from 13 residues. CDR3 loop: CSGGYGRDTEAFF. The CDR3 DNA sequence: TGCAGCGGGGGGTACGGGCGCGACACTGAAGCTTTCTTT.

This clone occurred once. The genes are TRBV7-8 and TRBJ1-2; D gene ambiguous. Germline V lookup: CDR1 SGHVS, CDR2 FQNEAQ. Trimming stripped 2 bases from V and 7 bases from J, with 20 bases between. This CDR3 is 16 amino acids long. CDR3 region: CASSLLRMATPSGYTF. CDR3 nucleotides: TGTGCCAGCAGCTTACTCCGGATGGCTACACCCTCTGGCTACACCTTC.

V usage is TRBV11-2 and J usage is TRBJ2-1; 7 nucleotides line up with TRBD2. V was pared by 0 bases and J by 8 bases, with 7 bases of the junction left unmatched. From germline, CDR1 is SGHAT and CDR2 FQNNGV. The CDR3 is 15 residues long. CDR3 in DNA: TGTGCCAGCAGCTTAGAGAGCGGGGTTGTCTATGAGCAGTTCTTC. Translation gives CASSLESGVVYEQFF. Supplemented by reference TRBV11-2 and TRBJ2-1, the full variable domain reads EAGVAQSPRYKIIEKRQSVAFWCNPISGHATLYWYQQILGQGPKLLIQFQNNGVVDDSQLPKDRFSAERLKGVDSTLKIQPAKLEDSAVYLCASSLESGVVYEQFFGPGTRLTVL.

CDR3 sequence: CASSIGLDTADTQYF. CDR3 sequence (DNA): TGTGCCAGCAGCATCGGACTAGACACCGCAGATACGCAGTATTTT. The gene calls are TRBV9 and TRBJ2-3, with 7 bases matching TRBD2. Germline CDR1 and CDR2: SGDLS and YYNGEE. This CDR3 region has 15 residues. J lost 4 bases, V lost 4 bases, and 9 bases had no gene match.

The gene calls are TRBV6-1 and TRBJ2-3; TRBD1 agrees at 7 bases. CDR3 size: 14 residues. V shed 5 bases and J 2 bases; nucleotides not matched to a gene: 4. CDR1 is MNHNS and CDR2 is SASEGT in the germline V gene. The CDR3 loop reads CASSTGQATDTQYF. The DNA of the CDR3 is TGTGCCAGCAGTACAGGACAGGCCACAGATACGCAGTATTTT.

This rearrangement joins TRBV19 to TRBJ1-1, with a weak D call TRBD1 (5 bases). CDR3 length equals 14 residues. Germline-derived CDR1 and CDR2 are LNHDA and SQIVND (reference sequence). The germline V and J ends were trimmed by 5 bases and 3 bases, with 13 bases remaining between them. CDR3 sequence (DNA): TGTGCCAGTAGTGAGGGGAGGGGTGACACTGAAGCTTTCTTT. This gives the protein CASSEGRGDTEAFF.

This clone was seen a few times. The V call is TRBV18, the J call TRBJ1-2, with D unresolved. Germline values: CDR1 KGHSH, CDR2 LQKENI. This CDR3 has 13 amino acids. Between the trimmed V and J ends, which lost 3 bases and 7 bases, there was a span of 12 bases. The CDR3 nucleotides are TGTGCCAGCTCACCTGGCCGGGAGGGTGGCTACACCTTC. Its translation: CASSPGREGGYTF.